The 13 T cell receptor beta chains below were found in one sample sequenced in a study of blood T cell repertoires in COVID-19. Assay: immunoSEQ multiplex PCR; the TCRdb copy retains only in-frame clones and omits some. The table shows about 280,000 clones, with less than 90% occurring only once. Sequencing used peripheral blood. The receptor source for this set is a human donor in a cohort sampled during active COVID-19.

V usage is TRBV6-6 and J usage is TRBJ2-3, with D possibly being TRBD2 (6 bases). Between the trimmed V and J ends, which lost 4 bases and 6 bases, there was a span of 8 bases. The CDR3 is made up of 12 amino acids. The V gene's germline CDR1 is MNHNY and CDR2 SVGAGI (reference sequence). The chain's CDR3 is CASSSGVDTQYF. CDR3 DNA sequence: TGTGCCAGCAGTTCGGGAGTGGATACGCAGTATTTT.

This CDR3 reads CASSLAGGMGNQPQHF. The CDR3 region has the DNA TGTGCCAGCAGCTTGGCAGGGGGTATGGGCAATCAGCCCCAGCATTTT. This chain uses TRBV5-6 with TRBJ1-5, with TRBD1 identical over 7 bases. Unmatched junction bases numbered 5, after V lost 0 bases and J lost 2 bases. CDR1 SGHDT and CDR2 YYEEEE come from the germline V gene. This CDR3 contains 16 residues.

J is TRBJ2-1 and V is TRBV10-3, with 9 positions matching TRBD2. The junction had 5 bases not matched to a gene; V was cut back by 6 bases and J by 2 bases. Germline lookup yields CDR1 ENHRY and CDR2 SYGVKD. This CDR3 spans 15 amino acids. The CDR3 protein is CAISRSGRTYNEQFF. CDR3 in DNA: TGTGCCATCAGCCGGAGCGGGAGGACCTACAATGAGCAGTTCTTC.

The chain employs TRBV23-1 and TRBJ1-4; 9 bases are a match to TRBD1. TRBV23-1 is reported as an ORF; its role is uncertain. V shed 0 bases, J shed 8 bases, and the junction held 13 bases outside the gene matches. The CDR3 has 18 amino acids. The CDR3 DNA is TGCGCCAGCAGTCAATCACCCGGAACGGGACAGGGCTACGAAAAACTGTTTTTT. It is translated as CASSQSPGTGQGYEKLFF.

The chain links TRBV28 to TRBJ2-1, with 8 positions matching TRBD2. V dropped 5 bases and J dropped 6; count of bases not matched to a gene: 6. Germline loops: CDR1 MDHEN, CDR2 SYDVKM. The CDR3 length is 14 residues. The CDR3 sequence: CASSPGGPSNEQFF. The CDR3 DNA reads as TGTGCCAGCAGTCCGGGAGGGCCAAGCAATGAGCAGTTCTTC.

The chain links TRBV19 to TRBJ2-2; TRBD2 might be the D (6 bases). Germline assignment: CDR1 LNHDA and CDR2 SQIVND (reference sequence). The V end lost 3 bases, the J end lost 7 bases, and 15 bases lay between the germline ends. This CDR3 spans 15 amino acids. CDR3 bases: TGTGCCAGTAGTATTCTGCGGGGCCGCGGCGGGGAGCTGTTTTTT. Translation: CASSILRGRGGELFF.

The chain couples TRBV28 to TRBJ2-7, with unresolved D. Per the germline V gene, CDR1 is MDHEN and CDR2 is SYDVKM. The CDR3 is 14 residues long. Trimming took off 0 bases at V and 0 bases at J, with 6 bases between the two ends. Here the CDR3 reads CASSLWAASYEQYF. The CDR3 DNA follows: TGTGCCAGCAGTTTATGGGCCGCCTCCTACGAGCAGTACTTC.

The gene calls are TRBV9 and TRBJ2-1, with D possibly being TRBD2 (5 bases). The ends were cut back, 4 bases at V and 9 bases at J, with 14 bases in the middle. The CDR3 totals 13 residues. Germline V gives CDR1 SGDLS, CDR2 YYNGEE. CDR3 in amino acids: CASSPGGYGEQFF. CDR3 DNA: TGTGCCAGCAGCCCCGGCGGGTACGGTGAGCAGTTCTTC.

This clone was seen a few times. This chain connects TRBV5-4 to TRBJ2-7; D is uncertain. From germline, CDR1 is SGHNT and CDR2 YYREEE (reference sequence). This CDR3 has 13 residues. Trimming cost V 6 bases and J 5 bases, with 15 bases left between them. CDR3 DNA sequence: TGTGCCAGCAATAGTGACTCGTACGACGAGCAGTACTTC. Translation: CASNSDSYDEQYF.

This chain uses TRBV18 with TRBJ2-1; the match to TRBD2 covers 7 bases. Germline V gene lookup returns CDR1 KGHSH and CDR2 LQKENI. Losses at the gene ends were 0 bases for V and 7 bases for J; bases not matched to a gene: 15. The CDR3 sequence is 18 residues long. In DNA, the CDR3 is TGTGCCAGCTCACCACCAGGTTCGCGGGGGAGTAGAGGGAATGAGCAGTTCTTC. Its protein product is CASSPPGSRGSRGNEQFF.

This chain joins TRBV6-6 and TRBJ2-3; 14 positions agree with TRBD2. After removal of 10 bases from V and 0 bases from J, the junction contained 6 bases not matched to a gene. Germline CDR1 reads MNHNY; CDR2 reads SVGAGI (reference sequence). The CDR3 totals 16 residues. The CDR3 loop is CATRTSGGLSTDTQYF. Written as DNA, the CDR3 is TGTGCCACCCGGACTAGCGGGGGGTTGAGCACAGATACGCAGTATTTT.

The genes are TRBV30 and TRBJ1-1, with TRBD1 matching over 7 bases. Per the germline V gene, CDR1 is GTSNPN and CDR2 is SVGIG (reference sequence). The CDR3 extends over 14 amino acids. V shed 3 bases, J shed 6 bases, and the junction held 10 bases outside the gene matches. The CDR3 region is CAWSWNRGAAEAFF. The DNA of the CDR3 is TGTGCCTGGAGCTGGAACAGGGGCGCTGCTGAAGCTTTCTTT.

This chain connects TRBV11-2 to TRBJ2-7, with 9 bases lining up with TRBD2. The CDR3 has 16 amino acids. V gave up 1 base and J gave up 7 bases; unmatched junction bases: 11. Germline CDR1 SGHAT, CDR2 FQNNGV. The CDR3 loop is CASSLGLAGAGGEQYF. In DNA, the CDR3 is TGTGCCAGCAGCTTAGGGTTAGCGGGAGCAGGAGGTGAGCAGTACTTC.